The clone carrying this T cell receptor (beta chain) was found many times. Its antigen remains unknown. iRepertoire HTBI primers and Arm-PCR of CDR3 regions built TCR beta libraries. TCRdb itself ran the multiplex PCR reads through MiXCR, one entry per CDR3 protein. The sample shows around 340,000 distinct CDR3 sequences, less than 20% of them seen only once. This specimen belongs to a study of regulatory T cells in long-lasting Graves disease. Whole-study results and caveats: Sample size was small, which may have lowered accuracy.

The CDR3 consists of 13 residues. Trimming pared 0 bases from V and 5 bases from J, leaving 7 bases between. Germline V gene lookup returns CDR1 DFQATT and CDR2 SNEGSKA (reference sequence). Time point of the sample: persistent/refractory GD, antithyroid drugs over 5 years with positive TRAb. After RNA was extracted from PBMCs, the TCR library was made from it. EDTA tubes received 7.5 to 9 milliliters of drawn peripheral blood. The gene calls are TRBV20-1 and TRBJ2-2, with D unresolved. The material was peripheral blood mononuclear cells (PBMCs), obtained when the disease was refractory, from a patient treated with antithyroid drugs. This sequence was found in a female donor with Graves disease. The CDR3 DNA reads as TGCAGTGCTAGAGATCTCGAAACCGGGGAGCTGTTTTTT. Amino acids: CSARDLETGELFF.